Shown below are 10 T cell receptor beta chains from a single sample sequenced in a study of regulatory and conventional T cells in RAG deficiency (dated by TCRdb to 2015 to 2018). Libraries came from the immunoSEQ multiplex PCR assay. TCRdb holds this immuneACCESS table with in-frame rearrangements only. Some clones are missing; in checked studies, unresolved V genes explain under half, and the rest has no known cause. The sample table lists around 33,000 clones, 85% to 90% of them with a count of one. The ten largest clones capture about 5.4% of the sample. These sequences were also reported in another study, on regulatory T cells. The second source states: The multiplex PCR used 52 forward TRBV primers and 13 reverse TRBJ primers, with assay-based and computational corrections for amplification bias.

Sequenced: CD8+ T cells sorted from blood. All receptors derive from a human donor in good health.

This clone has just one count. CDR3 in amino acids: CASSSRGAPYNEQFF. CDR3 coding DNA: TGTGCCAGCAGTTCCCGGGGGGCCCCCTACAATGAGCAGTTCTTC. The chain has TRBV6-5 and TRBJ2-1; the D gene is possibly TRBD2 (7 bases). The CDR3 has 15 residues. Germline CDR1 and CDR2: MNHEY and SVGAGI. V was trimmed by 4 bases and J by 2 bases, leaving 12 bases between them.

V usage is TRBV7-9 and J usage is TRBJ1-1; the D gene is possibly TRBD1 (6 bases). V lost 10 bases to trimming and J lost 8 bases, with 17 bases between them. Germline loops: CDR1 SEHNR, CDR2 FQNEAQ (reference sequence). The CDR3 has 12 amino acids. DNA for the CDR3: TGTGCCACCCCCACCGAGGGGGAAGAAGCTTTCTTT. This gives the protein CATPTEGEEAFF.

This clone was detected a few times. This rearrangement joins TRBV7-8 to TRBJ2-4; D may match TRBD1 or TRBD2 (6 bases each). Germline lookup yields CDR1 SGHVS and CDR2 FQNEAQ. This CDR3 comprises 17 residues. Trimming cost V 5 bases and J 0 bases, with 17 bases left between them. The CDR3 loop is CASSHSNRGLAKNIQYF. In nucleotides, the CDR3 is TGTGCCAGCAGCCATTCGAATCGGGGGCTAGCCAAAAACATTCAGTACTTC.

The chain uses TRBV19 and TRBJ2-3; D is unclear. Trimming took 5 bases from V and 3 from J, leaving 18 bases between them. Germline V lookup: CDR1 LNHDA, CDR2 SQIVND (reference sequence). The length of the CDR3 is 16 residues. This chain's CDR3 is CASSPHSRPSTDTQYF. The CDR3 coding sequence is TGTGCCAGTAGTCCCCACTCAAGACCTTCAACAGATACGCAGTATTTT.

This clone was seen a handful of times. The gene calls are TRBV19 and TRBJ1-5; D is undetermined. This CDR3 spans 15 amino acids. The germline gives CDR1 LNHDA, CDR2 SQIVND (reference sequence). Trimming shortened V by 5 bases and J by 6 bases, and 17 bases separated the two germline ends. Here the CDR3 reads CASSAPAWTGQPQHF. In nucleotides, the CDR3 is TGTGCCAGTAGTGCCCCCGCTTGGACGGGTCAGCCCCAGCATTTT.

The CDR3 here is CASTSGAGGSPTGELFF. The CDR3 nucleotides read TGCGCCAGCACCTCAGGGGCTGGAGGGAGTCCCACCGGGGAGCTGTTTTTT. The gene calls are TRBV10-1 and TRBJ2-2, with D perhaps given as TRBD1 or TRBD2 (6 bases each). V lost 7 bases and J lost 4, with 22 bases in between. The CDR3 loop spans 17 amino acids. Germline V gene data show CDR1 as WNHNN and CDR2 as SYGVQD (reference sequence).

The rearrangement joins TRBV5-4 to TRBJ2-7, with TRBD2 matching 9 bases. Germline V gives CDR1 SGHNT, CDR2 YYREEE (reference sequence). Trimming took 4 bases from V and 7 from J; bases not matched to a gene: 12. The CDR3 is 15 residues long. DNA of the CDR3: TGTGCCAGCAGCCTTCCCGGGACTAGCCGTGAAGAGCAGTACTTC. The encoded protein is CASSLPGTSREEQYF. Using reference TRBV5-4 and TRBJ2-7 for the parts outside the CDR3, the full variable domain is ETGVTQSPTHLIKTRGQQVTLRCSSQSGHNTVSWYQQALGQGPQFIFQYYREEENGRGNFPPRFSGLQFPNYSSELNVNALELDDSALYLCASSLPGTSREEQYFGPGTRLTVT.

This sequence joins TRBV15 and TRBJ1-5, with 7 bases matching TRBD1. The CDR3 contains 15 residues. Germline assignment: CDR1 LNHNV and CDR2 YYDKDF (reference sequence). V lost 4 bases and J lost 3; bases outside the gene matches: 6. The CDR3 nucleotides read TGTGCCACCAGCATCTACAGGGGTTCCAATCAGCCCCAGCATTTT. Protein sequence: CATSIYRGSNQPQHF. The full variable domain, completed using reference TRBV15 and TRBJ1-5, is DAMVIQNPRYQVTQFGKPVTLSCSQTLNHNVMYWYQQKSSQAPKLLFHYYDKDFNNEADTPDNFQSRRPNTSFCFLDIRSPGLGDTAMYLCATSIYRGSNQPQHFGDGTRLSIL.

This chain links TRBV13 with TRBJ1-4; TRBD1 is a possible D gene (6 bases). The CDR3 contains 17 residues. V lost 0 bases and J lost 5, with 16 bases in between. Germline V gene sequence: CDR1 PRHDT, CDR2 FYEKMQ (reference sequence). The CDR3 nucleotides read TGTGCCAGCAGCTTAGGCCTTGGGGGCCCGGGGAATGAAAAACTGTTTTTT. Translation gives CASSLGLGGPGNEKLFF.

V is TRBV6-5 and J is TRBJ1-6; D is unresolved. The CDR3 sequence is 14 residues long. Trimming removed 4 bases at V and 9 bases at J, with 13 bases between. Germline loops: CDR1 MNHEY, CDR2 SVGAGI. The CDR3 sequence: CASSWTSDGSPLHF. CDR3 nucleotides: TGTGCCAGCAGTTGGACTTCCGATGGTTCACCCCTCCACTTT.